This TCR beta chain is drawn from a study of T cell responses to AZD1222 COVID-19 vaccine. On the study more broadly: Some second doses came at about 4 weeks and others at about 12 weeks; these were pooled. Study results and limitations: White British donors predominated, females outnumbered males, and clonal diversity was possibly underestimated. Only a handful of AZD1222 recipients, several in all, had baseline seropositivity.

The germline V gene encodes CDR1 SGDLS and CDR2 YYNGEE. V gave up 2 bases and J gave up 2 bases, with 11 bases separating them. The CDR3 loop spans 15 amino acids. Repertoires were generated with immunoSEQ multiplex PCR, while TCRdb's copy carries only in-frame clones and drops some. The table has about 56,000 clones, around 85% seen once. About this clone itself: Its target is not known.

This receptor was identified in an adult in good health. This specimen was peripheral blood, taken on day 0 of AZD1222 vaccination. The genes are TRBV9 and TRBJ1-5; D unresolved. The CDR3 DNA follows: TGTGCCAGCAGCGTCGGGGTTGCCGGCAATCAGCCCCAGCATTTT. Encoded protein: CASSVGVAGNQPQHF.